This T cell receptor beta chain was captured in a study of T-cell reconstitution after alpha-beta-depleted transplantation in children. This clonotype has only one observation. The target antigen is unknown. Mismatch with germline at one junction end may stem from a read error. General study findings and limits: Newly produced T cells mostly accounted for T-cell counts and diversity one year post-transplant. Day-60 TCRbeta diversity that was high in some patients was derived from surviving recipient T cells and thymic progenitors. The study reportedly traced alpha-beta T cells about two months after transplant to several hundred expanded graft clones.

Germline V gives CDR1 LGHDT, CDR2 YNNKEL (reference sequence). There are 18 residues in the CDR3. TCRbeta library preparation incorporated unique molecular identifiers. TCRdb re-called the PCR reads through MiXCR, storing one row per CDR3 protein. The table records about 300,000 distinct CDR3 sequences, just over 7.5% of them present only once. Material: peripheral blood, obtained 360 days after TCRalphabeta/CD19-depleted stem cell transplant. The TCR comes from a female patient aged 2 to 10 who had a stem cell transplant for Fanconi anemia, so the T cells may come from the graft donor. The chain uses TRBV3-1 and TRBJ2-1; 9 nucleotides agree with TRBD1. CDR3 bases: TGTGCCTGCAGCCATGCCGACAGGGGGACCCTGGCCTACAATGAGCAGTTCTTC. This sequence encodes CACSHADRGTLAYNEQFF.